This T cell receptor beta chain was captured by sequencing in a study of molecular identifiers for immune sequencing clone quantification. This clonotype was seen repeatedly, ten times or more. A CD8+CD4-CCR7+CD45RA+ gate was used to sort naive CD8 T cells. CDR1 is KGHDR, CDR2 SFDVKD, per germline. The V gene lost 0 bases and the J gene lost 6 bases, with 14 bases spanning the gap. The CDR3 extends over 16 amino acids. Listed TCR primers, together with previously described methods, were used for the bulk TCR libraries. One entry per CDR3 protein, called by TCRdb with MiXCR from the PCR reads. The sample lists about 640,000 distinct CDR3 sequences; about 20% were seen once.

Sample: naive CD8+ T cells from blood, with Jurkat cell RNA spiked in. The subset was: FACS-sorted CD8+CD4-CCR7+CD45RA+ naive T cells. V usage is TRBV24-1 and J usage is TRBJ1-5; D ambiguous. This sequence originates from a human donor in good health. Some libraries in this study had Jurkat cell RNA spiked in. The CDR3 DNA reads as TGTGCCACCAGTGATTTGCCCCTTCAGGCGGGTCAGCCCCAGCATTTT. Translated: CATSDLPLQAGQPQHF.